These 3 T cell receptor beta chains originate from one sample sequenced in a study of human T cells and chemical hapten exposure. One entry per CDR3 protein results from TCRdb running MiXCR on the RACE reads. The table includes 90,000 or so distinct CDR3 sequences, 6.5% to 10% detected once. The time point is: pre-sensitization, week 0. This sample's treatment: therapeutic diphenylcyclopropenone sensitization with weekly scalp DPC. Sample: whole blood, taken in connection with sensitization to the hapten diphenylcyclopropenone (DPC). The receptors were gathered from a man aged 40-49 years with alopecia areata. Some clones in this sample may be carry-over from other donors' samples.

As concerns this clonotype: One junction end does not reproduce the germline sequence, and a read error may be involved. This sequence joins TRBV7-3 and TRBJ2-1, with a tentative D call TRBD1 (5 bases). The CDR3 is 16 residues long. Germline CDR1 and CDR2: SGHTA and FQGTGA. CDR3 amino acids: CAGSSPGYPQRDEQFF. The CDR3 nucleotides are TGTGCCGGCAGCTCCCCAGGGTATCCTCAGCGCGATGAGCAGTTCTTC.

The rearrangement joins TRBV6-2 or TRBV6-3 to TRBJ2-3; D gene unclear. The CDR3 consists of 12 residues. Trimming removed 2 bases at V and 4 bases at J, with 4 bases between. Germline values: CDR1 MNHEY, CDR2 SVGEGT. The CDR3, as DNA: TGTGCCAGCAGTTACCCTCCAGATACGCAGTATTTT. It encodes CASSYPPDTQYF.

A note on this clonotype: Because the CDR3 is missing its conserved closing phenylalanine or tryptophan, this is likely a read error. The chain links TRBV10-3 to TRBJ1-2; no clear D. The CDR3 covers 14 residues. Trimming left V 2 bases short and J 4 bases short, with 11 bases between. Per the germline V gene, CDR1 is ENHRY and CDR2 is SYGVKD. The CDR3 protein is CAISEAESGYGYTL. CDR3 coding DNA: TGTGCCATCAGTGAGGCGGAATCGGGCTATGGCTACACCTTA.